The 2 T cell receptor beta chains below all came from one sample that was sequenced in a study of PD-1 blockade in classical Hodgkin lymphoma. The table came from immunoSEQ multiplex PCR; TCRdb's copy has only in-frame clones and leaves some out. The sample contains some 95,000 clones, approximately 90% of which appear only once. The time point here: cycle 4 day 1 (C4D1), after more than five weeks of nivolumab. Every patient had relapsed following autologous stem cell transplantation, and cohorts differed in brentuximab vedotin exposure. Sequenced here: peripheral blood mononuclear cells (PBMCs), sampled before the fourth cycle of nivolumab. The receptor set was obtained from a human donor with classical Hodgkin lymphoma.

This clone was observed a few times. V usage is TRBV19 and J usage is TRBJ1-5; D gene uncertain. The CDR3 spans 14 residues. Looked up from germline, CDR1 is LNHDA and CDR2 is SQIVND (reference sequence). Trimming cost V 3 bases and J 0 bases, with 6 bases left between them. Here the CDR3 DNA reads TGTGCCAGTAGTATCCACGATAGCAATCAGCCCCAGCATTTT. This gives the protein CASSIHDSNQPQHF.

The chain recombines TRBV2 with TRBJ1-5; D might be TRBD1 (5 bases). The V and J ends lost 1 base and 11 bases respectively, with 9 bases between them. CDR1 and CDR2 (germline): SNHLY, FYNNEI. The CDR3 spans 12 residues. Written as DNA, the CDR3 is TGTGCCAGCAGTGAAGAGGTGGGGGCCCAGCATTTT. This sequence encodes CASSEEVGAQHF.